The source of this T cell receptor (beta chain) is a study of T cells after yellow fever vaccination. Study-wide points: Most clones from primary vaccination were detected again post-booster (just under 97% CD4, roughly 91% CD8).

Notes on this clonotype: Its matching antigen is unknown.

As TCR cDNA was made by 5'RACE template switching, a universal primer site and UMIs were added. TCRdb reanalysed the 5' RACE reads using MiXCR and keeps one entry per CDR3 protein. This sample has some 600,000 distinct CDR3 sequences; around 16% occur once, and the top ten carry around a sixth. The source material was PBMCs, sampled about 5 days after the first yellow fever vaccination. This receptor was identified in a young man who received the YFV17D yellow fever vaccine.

The DNA for the CDR3 is TGTGCCAGCAGTGGAACGGGGGGGTTCACCGGGGAGCTGTTTTTT. Protein sequence: CASSGTGGFTGELFF. V gene TRBV2 combines with J gene TRBJ2-2; TRBD2 aligns across 8 bases. Per the germline V gene, CDR1 is SNHLY and CDR2 is FYNNEI. The CDR3 is 15 residues long. With V trimmed by 4 bases and J by 4 bases, 5 bases remained unmatched. Using reference TRBV2 and TRBJ2-2 for the parts outside the CDR3, the full variable domain is EPEVTQTPSHQVTQMGQEVILRCVPISNHLYFYWYRQILGQKVEFLVSFYNNEISEKSEIFDDQFSVERPDGSNFTLKIRSTKLEDSAMYFCASSGTGGFTGELFFGEGSRLTVL.